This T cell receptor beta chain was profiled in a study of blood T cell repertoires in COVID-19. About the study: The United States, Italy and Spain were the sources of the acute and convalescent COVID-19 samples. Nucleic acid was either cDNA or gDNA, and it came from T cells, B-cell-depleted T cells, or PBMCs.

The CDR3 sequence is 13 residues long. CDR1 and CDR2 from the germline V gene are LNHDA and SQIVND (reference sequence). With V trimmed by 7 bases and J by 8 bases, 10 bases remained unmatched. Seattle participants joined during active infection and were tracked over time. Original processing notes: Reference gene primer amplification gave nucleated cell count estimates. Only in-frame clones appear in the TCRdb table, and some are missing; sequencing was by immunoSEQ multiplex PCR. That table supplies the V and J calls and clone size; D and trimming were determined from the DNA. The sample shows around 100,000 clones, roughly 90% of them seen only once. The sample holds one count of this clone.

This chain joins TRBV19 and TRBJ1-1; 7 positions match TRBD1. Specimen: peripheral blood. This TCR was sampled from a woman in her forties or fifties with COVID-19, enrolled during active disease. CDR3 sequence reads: CASMGLGRGEAFF. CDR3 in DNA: TGTGCCAGTATGGGGCTGGGCAGGGGGGAAGCTTTCTTT.